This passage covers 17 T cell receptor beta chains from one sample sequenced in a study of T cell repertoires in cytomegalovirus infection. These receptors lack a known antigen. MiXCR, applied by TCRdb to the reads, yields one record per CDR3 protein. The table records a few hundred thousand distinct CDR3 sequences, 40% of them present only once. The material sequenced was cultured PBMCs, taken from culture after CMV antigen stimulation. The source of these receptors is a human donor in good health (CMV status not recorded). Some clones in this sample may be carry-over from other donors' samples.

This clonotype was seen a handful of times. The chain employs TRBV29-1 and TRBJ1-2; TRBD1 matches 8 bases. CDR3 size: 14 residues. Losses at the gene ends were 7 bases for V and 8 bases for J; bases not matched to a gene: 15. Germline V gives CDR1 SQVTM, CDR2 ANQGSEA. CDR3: CSAEIGQGVSGYTF. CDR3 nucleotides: TGCAGCGCGGAAATTGGACAGGGAGTTAGCGGCTACACCTTC. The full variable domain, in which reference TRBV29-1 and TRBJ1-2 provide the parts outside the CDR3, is SAVISQKPSRDICQRGTSLTIQCQVDSQVTMMFWYRQQPGQSLTLIATANQGSEATYESGFVIDKFPISRPNLTFSTLTVSNMSPEDSSIYLCSAEIGQGVSGYTFGSGTRLTVV.

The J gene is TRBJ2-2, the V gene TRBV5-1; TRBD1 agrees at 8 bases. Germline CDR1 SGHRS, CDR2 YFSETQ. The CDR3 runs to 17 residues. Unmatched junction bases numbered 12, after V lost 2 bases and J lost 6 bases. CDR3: CASSFGGQGSVAGELFF. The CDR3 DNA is TGCGCCAGCAGCTTCGGCGGACAGGGATCGGTAGCCGGGGAGCTGTTTTTT.

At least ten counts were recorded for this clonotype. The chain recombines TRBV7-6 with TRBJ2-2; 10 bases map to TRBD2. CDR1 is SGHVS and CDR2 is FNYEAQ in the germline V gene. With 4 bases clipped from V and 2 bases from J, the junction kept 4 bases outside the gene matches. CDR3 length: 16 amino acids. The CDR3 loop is CASSSRLAGNTGELFF. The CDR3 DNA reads TGTGCCAGCAGCTCCAGACTAGCGGGTAACACCGGGGAGCTGTTTTTT.

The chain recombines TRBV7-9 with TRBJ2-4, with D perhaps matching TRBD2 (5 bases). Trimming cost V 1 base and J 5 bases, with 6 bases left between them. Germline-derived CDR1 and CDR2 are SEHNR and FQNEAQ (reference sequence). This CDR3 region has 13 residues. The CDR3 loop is CASSLVGENIQYF. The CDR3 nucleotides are TGTGCCAGCAGCTTAGTGGGAGAAAACATTCAGTACTTC.

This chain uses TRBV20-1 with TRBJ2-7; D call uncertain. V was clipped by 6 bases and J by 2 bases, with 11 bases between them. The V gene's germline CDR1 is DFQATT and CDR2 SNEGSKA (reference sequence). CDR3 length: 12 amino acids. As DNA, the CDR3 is TGCAGTGCCCGCGTGGATCCCTACGAGCAGTACTTC. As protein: CSARVDPYEQYF.

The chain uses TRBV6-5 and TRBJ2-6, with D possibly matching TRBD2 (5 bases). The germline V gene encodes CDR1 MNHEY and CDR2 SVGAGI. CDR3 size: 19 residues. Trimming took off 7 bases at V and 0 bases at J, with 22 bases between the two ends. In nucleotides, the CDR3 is TGTGCCAGCACCCGGGATGCCGGGCGGATGAGCTCTGGGGCCAACGTCCTGACTTTC. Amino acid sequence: CASTRDAGRMSSGANVLTF.

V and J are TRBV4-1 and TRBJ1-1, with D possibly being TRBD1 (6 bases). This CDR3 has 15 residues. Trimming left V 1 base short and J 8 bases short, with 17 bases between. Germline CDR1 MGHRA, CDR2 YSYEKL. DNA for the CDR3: TGCGCCAGCAGCCAAGGCCAGTACGGGGGCAGGGAAGCTTTCTTT. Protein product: CASSQGQYGGREAFF.

DNA for the CDR3: TGTGCCAGCAGTGAAGAGCGGGGAGAGGGGCAGTTCTTC. This encodes CASSEERGEGQFF. The chain uses TRBV2 and TRBJ2-1, with 7 bases that match TRBD2. CDR1 SNHLY and CDR2 FYNNEI come from the germline V gene. The length of the CDR3 is 13 residues. V lost 1 base to trimming and J lost 12 bases; unmatched junction nucleotides: 6.

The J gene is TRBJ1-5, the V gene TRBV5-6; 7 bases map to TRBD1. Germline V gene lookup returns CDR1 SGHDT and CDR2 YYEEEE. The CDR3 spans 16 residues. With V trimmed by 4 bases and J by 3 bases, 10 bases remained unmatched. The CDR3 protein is CASSPTGVGYNQPQHF. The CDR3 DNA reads TGTGCCAGCAGCCCCACAGGGGTGGGCTACAATCAGCCCCAGCATTTT.

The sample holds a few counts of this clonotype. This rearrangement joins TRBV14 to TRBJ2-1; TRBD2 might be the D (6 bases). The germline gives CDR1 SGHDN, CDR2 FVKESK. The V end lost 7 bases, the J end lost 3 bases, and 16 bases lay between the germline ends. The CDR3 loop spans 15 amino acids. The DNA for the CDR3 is TGTGCCAGCAACCGAGCGGGTGGGGGCTACAATGAGCAGTTCTTC. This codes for CASNRAGGGYNEQFF. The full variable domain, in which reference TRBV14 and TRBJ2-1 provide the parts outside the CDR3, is EAGVTQFPSHSVIEKGQTVTLRCDPISGHDNLYWYRRVMGKEIKFLLHFVKESKQDESGMPNNRFLAERTGGTYSTLKVQPAELEDSGVYFCASNRAGGGYNEQFFGPGTRLTVL.

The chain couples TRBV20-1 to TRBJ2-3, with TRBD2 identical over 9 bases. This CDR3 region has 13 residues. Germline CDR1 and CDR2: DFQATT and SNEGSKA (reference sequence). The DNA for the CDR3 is TGCAGCGGGGGGGGGACTAGCACCTATACGCAGTATTTT. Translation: CSGGGTSTYTQYF.

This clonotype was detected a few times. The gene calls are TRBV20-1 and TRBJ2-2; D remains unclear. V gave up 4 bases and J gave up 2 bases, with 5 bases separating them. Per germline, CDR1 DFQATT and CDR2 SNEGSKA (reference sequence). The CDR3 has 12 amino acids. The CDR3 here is CSANVNTGELFF. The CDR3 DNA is TGCAGTGCTAACGTAAACACCGGGGAGCTGTTTTTT.

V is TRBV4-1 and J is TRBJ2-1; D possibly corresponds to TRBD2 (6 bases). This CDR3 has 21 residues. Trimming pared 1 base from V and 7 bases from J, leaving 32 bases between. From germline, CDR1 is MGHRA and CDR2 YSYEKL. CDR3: CASSQVWTIYGRDFRQNEQFF. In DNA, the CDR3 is TGCGCCAGCAGCCAAGTTTGGACCATTTACGGCCGGGACTTTAGACAGAATGAGCAGTTCTTC.

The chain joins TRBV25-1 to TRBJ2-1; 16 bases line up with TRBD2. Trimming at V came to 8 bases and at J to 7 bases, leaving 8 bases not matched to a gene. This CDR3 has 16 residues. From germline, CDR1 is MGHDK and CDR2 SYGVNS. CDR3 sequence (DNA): TGTGCCAGCTCGGGACTAGCGGGAGGGGAACAGAATGAGCAGTTCTTC. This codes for CASSGLAGGEQNEQFF.

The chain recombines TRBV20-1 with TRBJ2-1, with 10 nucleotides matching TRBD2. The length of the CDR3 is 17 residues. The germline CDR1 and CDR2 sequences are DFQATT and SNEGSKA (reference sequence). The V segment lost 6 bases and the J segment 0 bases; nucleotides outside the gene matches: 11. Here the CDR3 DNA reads TGCAGTGCCCCGGGTAGCGGGAGGTTGGACTCCTACAATGAGCAGTTCTTC. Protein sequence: CSAPGSGRLDSYNEQFF.

CDR3 DNA: TGTGCCAGCAGCTCGGGACTTCTTGCCCGAAATGAGCAGTTCTTC. This encodes CASSSGLLARNEQFF. This chain connects TRBV7-9 to TRBJ2-1; possible D gene TRBD2, 6 bases. The germline CDR1 and CDR2 sequences are SEHNR and FQNEAQ (reference sequence). The CDR3 length is 15 residues. V was pared by 4 bases and J by 7 bases, with 17 bases between. Variable domain in full (rest from reference TRBV7-9 and TRBJ2-1): DTGVSQNPRHKITKRGQNVTFRCDPISEHNRLYWYRQTLGQGPEFLTYFQNEAQLEKSRLLSDRFSAERPKGSFSTLEIQRTEQGDSAMYLCASSSGLLARNEQFFGPGTRLTVL.

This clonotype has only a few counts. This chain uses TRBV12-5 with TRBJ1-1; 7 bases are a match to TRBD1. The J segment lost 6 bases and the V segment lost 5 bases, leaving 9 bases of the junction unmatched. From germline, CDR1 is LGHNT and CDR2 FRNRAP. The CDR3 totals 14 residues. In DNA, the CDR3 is TGTGCTAGTGGTCCAGGGGGGGGGTTGGCTGAAGCTTTCTTT. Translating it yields CASGPGGGLAEAFF.